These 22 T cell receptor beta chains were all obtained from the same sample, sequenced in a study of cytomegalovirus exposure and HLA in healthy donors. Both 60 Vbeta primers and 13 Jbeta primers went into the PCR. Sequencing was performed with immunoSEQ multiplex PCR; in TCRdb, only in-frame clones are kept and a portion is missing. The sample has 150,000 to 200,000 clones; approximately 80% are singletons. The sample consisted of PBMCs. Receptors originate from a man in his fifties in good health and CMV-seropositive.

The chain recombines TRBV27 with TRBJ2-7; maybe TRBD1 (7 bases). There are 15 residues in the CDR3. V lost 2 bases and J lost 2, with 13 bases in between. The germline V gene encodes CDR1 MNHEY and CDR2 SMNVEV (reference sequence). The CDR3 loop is CASSLRGRGTYEQYF. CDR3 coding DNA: TGTGCCAGCAGTTTAAGGGGGCGGGGAACCTACGAGCAGTACTTC.

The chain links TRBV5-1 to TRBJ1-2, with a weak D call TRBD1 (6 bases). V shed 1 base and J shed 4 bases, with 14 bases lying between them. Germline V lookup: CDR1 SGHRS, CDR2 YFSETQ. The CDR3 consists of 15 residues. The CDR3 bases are TGCGCCAGCAGCTTGCCCTCTCAGGGGACCTATGGCTACACCTTC. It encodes CASSLPSQGTYGYTF.

CDR3: CASSQETSGEETQYF. CDR3 DNA: TGTGCCAGCAGCCAAGAGACTAGCGGGGAAGAGACCCAGTACTTC. The chain combines TRBV4-2 with TRBJ2-5, with 11 positions matching TRBD2. CDR3 length equals 15 residues. V trimming: 0 bases; J trimming: 3 bases; junction bases outside the gene matches: 0. Germline CDR1 and CDR2: LGHNA and YNFKEQ.

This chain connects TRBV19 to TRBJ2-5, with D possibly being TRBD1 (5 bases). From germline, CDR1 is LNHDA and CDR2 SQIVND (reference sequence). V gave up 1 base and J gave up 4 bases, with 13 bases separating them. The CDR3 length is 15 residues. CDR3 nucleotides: TGTGCCAGTAGTATAGGGGGTGGGGCAGGAGAGACCCAGTACTTC. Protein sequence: CASSIGGGAGETQYF.

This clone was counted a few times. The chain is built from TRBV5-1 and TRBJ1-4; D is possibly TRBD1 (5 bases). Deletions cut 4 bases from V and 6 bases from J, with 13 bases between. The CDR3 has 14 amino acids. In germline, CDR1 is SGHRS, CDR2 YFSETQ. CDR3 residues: CASSPQGMDEKLFF. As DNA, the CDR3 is TGCGCCAGCAGCCCTCAGGGTATGGATGAAAAACTGTTTTTT. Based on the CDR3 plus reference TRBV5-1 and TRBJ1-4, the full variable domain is KAGVTQTPRYLIKTRGQQVTLSCSPISGHRSVSWYQQTPGQGLQFLFEYFSETQRNKGNFPGRFSGRQFSNSRSEMNVSTLELGDSALYLCASSPQGMDEKLFFGSGTQLSVL.

The CDR3 DNA sequence: TGTGCCAGCAGCGTCGGACTAGCGGGGTCCATCTACGAGCAGTACTTC. Protein sequence: CASSVGLAGSIYEQYF. The chain couples TRBV9 to TRBJ2-5; the match to TRBD2 covers 12 bases. The J call may be in error: the DNA end matches TRBJ2-7 better. Per germline, CDR1 SGDLS and CDR2 YYNGEE. The CDR3 totals 16 residues.

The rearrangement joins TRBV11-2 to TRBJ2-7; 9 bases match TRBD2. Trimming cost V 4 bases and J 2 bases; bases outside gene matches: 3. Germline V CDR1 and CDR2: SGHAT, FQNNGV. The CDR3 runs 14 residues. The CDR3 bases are TGTGCCAGCAGCTCTCAGCGGGGGGCCTACGAGCAGTACGTC. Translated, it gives CASSSQRGAYEQYV.

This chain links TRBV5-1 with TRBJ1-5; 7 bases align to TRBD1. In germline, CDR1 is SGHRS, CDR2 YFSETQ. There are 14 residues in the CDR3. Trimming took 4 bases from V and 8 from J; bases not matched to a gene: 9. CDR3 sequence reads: CASSETGTDEPQHF. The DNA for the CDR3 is TGCGCCAGCAGCGAGACAGGGACGGACGAGCCCCAGCATTTT.

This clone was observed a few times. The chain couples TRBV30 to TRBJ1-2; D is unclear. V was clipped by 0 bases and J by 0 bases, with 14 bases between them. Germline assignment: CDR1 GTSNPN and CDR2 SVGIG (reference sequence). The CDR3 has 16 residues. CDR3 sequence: CAWSVQRGRSNYGYTF. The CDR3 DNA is TGTGCCTGGAGTGTACAAAGAGGGCGCTCTAACTATGGCTACACCTTC.

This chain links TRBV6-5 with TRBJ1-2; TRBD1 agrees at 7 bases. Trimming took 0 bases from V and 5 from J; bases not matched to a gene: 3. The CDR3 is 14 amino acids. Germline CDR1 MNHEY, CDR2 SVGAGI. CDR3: CASSYSGQAYGYTF. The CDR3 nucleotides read TGTGCCAGCAGTTACTCAGGACAGGCATATGGCTACACCTTC.

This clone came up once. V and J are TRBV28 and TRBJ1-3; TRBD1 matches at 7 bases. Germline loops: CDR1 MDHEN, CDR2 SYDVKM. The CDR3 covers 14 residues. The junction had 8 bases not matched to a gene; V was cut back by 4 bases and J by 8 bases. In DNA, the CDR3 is TGTGCCAGCAGTTCCACGACAGGGTGGGACACCATATATTTT. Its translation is CASSSTTGWDTIYF.

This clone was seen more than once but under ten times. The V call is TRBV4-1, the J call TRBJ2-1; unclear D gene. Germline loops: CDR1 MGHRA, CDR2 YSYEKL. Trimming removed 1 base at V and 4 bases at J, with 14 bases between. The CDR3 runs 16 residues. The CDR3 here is CASSQGLRFQYNEQFF. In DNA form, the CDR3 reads TGCGCCAGCAGCCAAGGGTTGAGGTTTCAATACAATGAGCAGTTCTTC.

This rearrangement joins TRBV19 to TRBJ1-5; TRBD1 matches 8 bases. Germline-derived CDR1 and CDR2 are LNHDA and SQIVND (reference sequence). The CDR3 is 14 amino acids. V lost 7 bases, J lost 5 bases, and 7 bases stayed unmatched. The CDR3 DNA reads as TGTGCCAGTAACGTCAGGGGGCCCGATCAGCCCCAGCATTTT. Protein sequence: CASNVRGPDQPQHF.

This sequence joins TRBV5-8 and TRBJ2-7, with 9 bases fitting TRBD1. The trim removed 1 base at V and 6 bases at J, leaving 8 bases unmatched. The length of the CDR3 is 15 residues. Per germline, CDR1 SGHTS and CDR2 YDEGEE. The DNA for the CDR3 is TGTGCCAGCAGCTTGAACAGGGGGCCGGTTAGCGAGCAGTACGTC. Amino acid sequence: CASSLNRGPVSEQYV.

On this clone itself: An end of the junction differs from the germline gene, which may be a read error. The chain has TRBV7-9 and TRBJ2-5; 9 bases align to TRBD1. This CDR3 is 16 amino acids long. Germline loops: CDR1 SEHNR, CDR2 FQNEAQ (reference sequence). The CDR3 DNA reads TGTGCCAGCAGCTCGAACCGGGACAGGGCTCAAGAAACCCAGTACTTC. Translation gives CASSSNRDRAQETQYF.

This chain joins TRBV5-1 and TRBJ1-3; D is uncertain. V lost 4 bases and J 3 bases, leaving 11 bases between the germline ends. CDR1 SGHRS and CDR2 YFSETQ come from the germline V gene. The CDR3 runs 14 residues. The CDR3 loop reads CASSPEVVGNTIYF. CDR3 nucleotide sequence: TGCGCCAGCAGCCCTGAAGTAGTTGGAAACACCATATATTTT.

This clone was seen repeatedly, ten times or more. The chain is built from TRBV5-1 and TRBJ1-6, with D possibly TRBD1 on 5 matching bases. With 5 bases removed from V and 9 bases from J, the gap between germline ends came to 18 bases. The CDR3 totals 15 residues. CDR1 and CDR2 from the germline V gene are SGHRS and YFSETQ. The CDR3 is CASRTGQGWGSPLHF. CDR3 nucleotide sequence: TGCGCCAGCAGAACTGGCCAGGGTTGGGGTTCACCCCTCCACTTT.

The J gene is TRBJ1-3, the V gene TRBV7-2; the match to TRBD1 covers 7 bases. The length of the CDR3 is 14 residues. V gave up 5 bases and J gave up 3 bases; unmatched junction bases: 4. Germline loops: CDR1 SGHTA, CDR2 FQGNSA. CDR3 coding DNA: TGTGCCAGCAGCACCTACAGGGGTGGAAACACCATATATTTT. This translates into CASSTYRGGNTIYF.

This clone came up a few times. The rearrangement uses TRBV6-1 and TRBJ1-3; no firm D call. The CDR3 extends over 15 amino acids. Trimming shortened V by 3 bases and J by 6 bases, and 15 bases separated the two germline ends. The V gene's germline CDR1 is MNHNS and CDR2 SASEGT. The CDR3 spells CASSDRRGSKNTIYF. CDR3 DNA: TGTGCCAGCAGTGATAGACGAGGGTCAAAAAACACCATATATTTT.

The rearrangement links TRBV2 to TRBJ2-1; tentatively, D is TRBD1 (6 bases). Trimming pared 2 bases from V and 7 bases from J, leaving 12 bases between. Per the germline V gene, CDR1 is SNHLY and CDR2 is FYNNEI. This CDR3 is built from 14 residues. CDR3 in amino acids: CASSEPGQLNEQFF. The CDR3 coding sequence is TGTGCCAGCAGTGAACCTGGACAGCTTAATGAGCAGTTCTTC.

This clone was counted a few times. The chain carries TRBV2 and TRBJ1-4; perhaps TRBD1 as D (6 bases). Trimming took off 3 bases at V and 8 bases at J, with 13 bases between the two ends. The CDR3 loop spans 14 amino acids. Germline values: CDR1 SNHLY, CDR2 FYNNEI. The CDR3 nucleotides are TGTGCCAGCAGTGAGGGCAGGGGAACGGAAAAACTGTTTTTT. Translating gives CASSEGRGTEKLFF.

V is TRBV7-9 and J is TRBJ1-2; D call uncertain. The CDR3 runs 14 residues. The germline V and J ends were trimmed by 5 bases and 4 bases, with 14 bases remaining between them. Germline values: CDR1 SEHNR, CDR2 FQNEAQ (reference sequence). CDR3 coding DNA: TGTGCCAGCAGCCTGGATGGGCTCGGCTATGGCTACACCTTC. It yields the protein CASSLDGLGYGYTF.